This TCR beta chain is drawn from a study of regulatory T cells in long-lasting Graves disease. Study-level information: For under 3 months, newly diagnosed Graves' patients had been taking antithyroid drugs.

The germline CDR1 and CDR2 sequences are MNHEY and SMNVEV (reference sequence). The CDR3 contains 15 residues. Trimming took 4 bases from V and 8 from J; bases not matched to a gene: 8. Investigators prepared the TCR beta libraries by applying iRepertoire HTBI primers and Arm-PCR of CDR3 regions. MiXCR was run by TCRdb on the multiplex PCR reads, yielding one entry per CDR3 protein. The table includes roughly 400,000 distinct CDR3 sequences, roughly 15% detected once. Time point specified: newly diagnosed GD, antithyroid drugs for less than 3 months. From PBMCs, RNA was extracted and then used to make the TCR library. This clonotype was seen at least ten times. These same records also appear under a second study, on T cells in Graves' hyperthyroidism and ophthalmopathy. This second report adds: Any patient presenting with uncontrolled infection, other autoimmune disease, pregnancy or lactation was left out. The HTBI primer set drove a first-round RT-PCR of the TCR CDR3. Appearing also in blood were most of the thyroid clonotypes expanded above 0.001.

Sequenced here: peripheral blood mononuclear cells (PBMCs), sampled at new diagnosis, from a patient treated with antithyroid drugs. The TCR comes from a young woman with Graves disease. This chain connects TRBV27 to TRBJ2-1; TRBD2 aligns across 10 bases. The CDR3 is CASSWASGSFDEQFF. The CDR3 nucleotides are TGTGCCAGCAGTTGGGCTAGCGGGAGCTTCGATGAGCAGTTCTTC.